These 10 T cell receptor beta chains were sequenced from one sample in a study of long-term antiretroviral therapy in people with HIV. Assay version v3.0 of immunoSEQ was used, and it was run at survey level. Profiling relied on immunoSEQ multiplex PCR, and the TCRdb table lists in-frame clones only, not all of them. The sample holds 15,000 to 20,000 clones, about four fifths seen once. The source material was unsorted PBMCs, sampled 0.9 years after starting antiretroviral therapy. These receptors were collected from a young man with HIV.

V gene TRBV5-1 combines with J gene TRBJ1-1, with D possibly being TRBD1 (6 bases). CDR3 length equals 17 residues. Trimming stripped 3 bases from V and 6 bases from J, with 24 bases between. CDR1 is SGHRS, CDR2 YFSETQ, per germline. In DNA, the CDR3 is TGCGCCAGCAGCTCGCGACCTATGACAGGCCTTGAGGCTGAAGCTTTCTTT. The encoded protein is CASSSRPMTGLEAEAFF.

The chain has TRBV6-6 and TRBJ1-5; D gene ambiguous. The CDR3 runs to 16 residues. Germline CDR1 is MNHNY and CDR2 is SVGAGI (reference sequence). V was trimmed by 10 bases and J by 0 bases, leaving 19 bases between them. The CDR3 DNA sequence: TGTGCCACTAAAGGGCTAGCCTCCGATAGCAATCAGCCCCAGCATTTT. This translates into CATKGLASDSNQPQHF.

The chain combines TRBV18 with TRBJ2-1; 8 nucleotides align to TRBD2. V shed 1 base, J shed 8 bases, and the junction held 7 bases outside the gene matches. The CDR3 is 15 amino acids. CDR1 is KGHSH, CDR2 LQKENI, per germline. The CDR3 sequence: CASSPRGGGFHEQFF. CDR3 DNA sequence: TGTGCCAGCTCACCACGTGGCGGGGGGTTCCATGAGCAGTTCTTC.

The chain is built from TRBV11-2 and TRBJ1-5; D unclear. V was trimmed by 1 base and J by 0 bases, leaving 10 bases between them. Germline V lookup: CDR1 SGHAT, CDR2 FQNNGV. This CDR3 comprises 16 residues. The CDR3 sequence is CASSLAAGYSNQPQHF. The CDR3 DNA follows: TGTGCCAGCAGCTTAGCAGCAGGATATAGCAATCAGCCCCAGCATTTT.

V usage is TRBV18 and J usage is TRBJ1-1, with TRBD1 matching over 9 bases. This CDR3 is 13 amino acids long. Germline trimming cut 5 bases from V and 4 bases from J; bases unmatched to any gene: 2. CDR1 is KGHSH and CDR2 is LQKENI in the germline V gene. The CDR3 here is CASSGTGLTEAFF. CDR3 in DNA: TGTGCCAGCTCAGGGACAGGGCTCACTGAAGCTTTCTTT.

Only one count was recorded for this clone. This chain links TRBV5-1 with TRBJ1-4, with D unclear. Trimming took 3 bases from V and 7 from J, leaving 10 bases between them. CDR1 SGHRS and CDR2 YFSETQ come from the germline V gene. The CDR3 is 13 residues long. CDR3 region: CASSSDMFEKLFF. CDR3 in DNA: TGCGCCAGCAGCTCAGACATGTTTGAAAAACTGTTTTTT.

The chain combines TRBV10-2 with TRBJ2-7; 8 nucleotides align to TRBD1. The CDR3 length is 14 residues. Trimming cost V 8 bases and J 2 bases; bases outside gene matches: 8. CDR1 and CDR2 from the germline V gene are WSHSY and SAAADI. CDR3 amino acids: CASGTGGFTYEQYF. The DNA for the CDR3 is TGCGCCAGCGGTACAGGGGGTTTTACCTACGAGCAGTACTTC.

The chain couples TRBV5-6 to TRBJ2-7; unclear D gene. The CDR3 has 13 amino acids. From germline, CDR1 is SGHDT and CDR2 YYEEEE. V shed 5 bases and J shed 3 bases, with 12 bases lying between them. CDR3 region: CASREQARYEQYF. The CDR3 region has the DNA TGTGCCAGCAGGGAGCAGGCCCGCTACGAGCAGTACTTC.

This chain uses TRBV5-1 with TRBJ2-2, with TRBD2 identical over 8 bases. With V trimmed by 4 bases and J by 2 bases, 7 bases remained unmatched. Germline-derived CDR1 and CDR2 are SGHRS and YFSETQ. The CDR3 runs 16 residues. The CDR3 nucleotides are TGCGCCAGCAGCCCTAAAGCGGGGGAAAACACCGGGGAGCTGTTTTTT. Residues: CASSPKAGENTGELFF. The full variable domain, in which reference TRBV5-1 and TRBJ2-2 provide the parts outside the CDR3, is KAGVTQTPRYLIKTRGQQVTLSCSPISGHRSVSWYQQTPGQGLQFLFEYFSETQRNKGNFPGRFSGRQFSNSRSEMNVSTLELGDSALYLCASSPKAGENTGELFFGEGSRLTVL.

This clone was detected only a few times. DNA for the CDR3: TGTGCCAGCAGTCCCTCCAGCGGCGGGATCTTCTACGAGCAGTACTTC. This gives the protein CASSPSSGGIFYEQYF. The genes are TRBV27 and TRBJ2-7; D may be TRBD2 (6 bases). The CDR3 length is 16 residues. Germline CDR1 reads MNHEY; CDR2 reads SMNVEV (reference sequence). V gave up 5 bases and J gave up 3 bases, with 20 bases separating them.